Listed below are T cell receptor beta chains from one sample, sequenced in a study of blood T cells in healthy people across ages. From the 5' RACE reads, TCRdb called clonotypes with MiXCR, one entry per CDR3 protein. The table lists about 1.8 million distinct CDR3 sequences, around 50% of them singletons. The specimen sequenced was blood. These receptor sequences come from a woman between 35 and 50 years old in good health. CDR3s include the opening cysteine and the closing phenylalanine or tryptophan.

V gene: TRBV18
J gene: TRBJ2-1
CDR3 protein: CASSVSRTGDNEQFF

V gene: TRBV27
J gene: TRBJ2-3
CDR3 protein: CASSKQRTVGIDTQYF

V gene: TRBV3-1
J gene: TRBJ2-5
CDR3 protein: CASSPVAGAGGWQETQYF

V gene: TRBV12-3/TRBV12-4
J gene: TRBJ2-2
CDR3 protein: CASRVQGSNTGELFF

V gene: TRBV24-1
J gene: TRBJ2-5
CDR3 protein: CATSDNRSGETQYF

V gene: TRBV20-1
J gene: TRBJ2-1
CDR3 protein: CSALGGALSYNEQFF

V gene: TRBV7-2
J gene: TRBJ2-4
CDR3 protein: CASSLGEAVQYF

V gene: TRBV6-2/TRBV6-3
J gene: TRBJ2-1
CDR3 protein: CASSSRWENEQFF

V gene: TRBV20-1
J gene: TRBJ2-3
CDR3 protein: CSVNQKTGADTQYF

V gene: TRBV29-1
J gene: TRBJ2-7
CDR3 protein: CSVKTGSDEQYF

V gene: TRBV13
J gene: NA
CDR3 protein: CASSPRIGMNEQYF

V gene: TRBV7-7
J gene: TRBJ2-1
CDR3 protein: CASSFTGPGVNEQFF

V gene: TRBV5-1
J gene: TRBJ2-5
CDR3 protein: CASSLEASGGGTQYF

V gene: TRBV11-1
J gene: TRBJ1-2
CDR3 protein: CASSRRQARDGYTF

V gene: TRBV3-1
J gene: TRBJ2-5
CDR3 protein: CASSQDFGVPGQETQYF

V gene: TRBV28
J gene: NA
CDR3 protein: CASNSRGTTTQYF

V gene: TRBV9
J gene: TRBJ2-1
CDR3 protein: CASSRLAGERNEQFF

V gene: TRBV15
J gene: TRBJ2-7
CDR3 protein: CATSRIQRGEQYF

V gene: TRBV7-3
J gene: TRBJ2-4
CDR3 protein: CASSQDRGPKNIQYF

V gene: TRBV3-1
J gene: TRBJ2-5
CDR3 protein: CASSRKLAFQETQYF

V gene: TRBV10-1
J gene: TRBJ2-1
CDR3 protein: CASGPRLAGGTNEQFF

V gene: TRBV28
J gene: TRBJ2-5
CDR3 protein: CASSRLADEETQYF

V gene: TRBV29-1
J gene: TRBJ2-4
CDR3 protein: CSSPCMIAKNIQYF

V gene: TRBV3-1
J gene: TRBJ2-1
CDR3 protein: CASRQGLAGRSYNEQFF

V gene: TRBV15
J gene: TRBJ1-1
CDR3 protein: CATSKGVNTEAFF

V gene: TRBV5-1
J gene: TRBJ2-5
CDR3 protein: CASSTGTRILETQYF

V gene: TRBV6-1
J gene: TRBJ2-1
CDR3 protein: CASSPRGAGGPYNEQFF

V gene: TRBV7-2
J gene: TRBJ1-2
CDR3 protein: CASSSQGALSHYGYTF

V gene: TRBV14
J gene: TRBJ2-7
CDR3 protein: CASSEEMPYEQYF

V gene: TRBV19
J gene: TRBJ2-5
CDR3 protein: CASSIVSQETQYF

V gene: TRBV7-9
J gene: TRBJ1-4
CDR3 protein: CASSRELPNEKLFF

V gene: TRBV7-2
J gene: TRBJ2-1
CDR3 protein: CASSSNTGGGSYNEQFF

V gene: TRBV25-1
J gene: TRBJ2-2
CDR3 protein: CASSPLSGTATGELFF

V gene: TRBV15
J gene: TRBJ2-1
CDR3 protein: CATSRGTGYGEQFF

V gene: TRBV7-6
J gene: TRBJ2-3
CDR3 protein: CASSRGTSTGDTQYF

V gene: TRBV11-2
J gene: NA
CDR3 protein: CASSLVAQGAVYEQYF

V gene: TRBV28
J gene: TRBJ2-5
CDR3 protein: CASSLTGVGVQETQYF

V gene: TRBV28
J gene: TRBJ2-3
CDR3 protein: CASSYLIVVGKEADTQYF

V gene: TRBV28
J gene: TRBJ2-1
CDR3 protein: CASSSELIEQFF

V gene: TRBV18
J gene: TRBJ2-1
CDR3 protein: CASSPAIRGTYNEQFF

V gene: TRBV29-1
J gene: TRBJ2-3
CDR3 protein: CSVEDRSWGATDTQYF

V gene: TRBV20-1
J gene: TRBJ1-2
CDR3 protein: CSASNNRDGYTF

V gene: TRBV7-3
J gene: TRBJ2-1
CDR3 protein: CASSLTISGSYNEQFF

V gene: TRBV6-5
J gene: TRBJ2-1
CDR3 protein: CASSYGRNLNEQFF

V gene: TRBV28
J gene: TRBJ2-1
CDR3 protein: CASRDNSYNEQFF

V gene: TRBV14
J gene: TRBJ2-5
CDR3 protein: CASSQRGSEGTQYF

V gene: TRBV6-5
J gene: TRBJ1-2
CDR3 protein: CASRPPGSDGSGYTF

V gene: TRBV25-1
J gene: TRBJ1-6
CDR3 protein: CASSEFNIPLHF

V gene: TRBV20-1
J gene: TRBJ2-3
CDR3 protein: CSARERGSGTDAQNF

V gene: TRBV5-1
J gene: TRBJ1-1
CDR3 protein: CASSLEGWAEAFF